This TCR beta chain was identified during a study of T cell responses to AZD1222 COVID-19 vaccine. The table came from immunoSEQ multiplex PCR; TCRdb's copy has only in-frame clones and leaves some out. Of about 150,000 clones listed, roughly 90% were seen once; the top ten hold about 1.5%. Study-level results: Variant regions that are unmutated are reportedly the target of nearly half of spike-specific TCRs. Clonal diversity may have been underestimated in mostly white British donors.

CDR1 is SGHAT and CDR2 is FQNNGV in the germline V gene. This CDR3 contains 16 residues. Trimming removed 5 bases from V and 2 bases from J; junction bases left unmatched: 10. For this clone: The antigen is not known.

The source was peripheral blood, collected on day 0 of AZD1222 vaccination. The clonotype comes from an adult in good health. The chain has TRBV11-2 and TRBJ2-3, with TRBD1 matching over 7 bases. The CDR3 DNA is TGTGCCAGCAGCCAGCGGCGACAGGGAATCACAGATACGCAGTATTTT. Amino acid sequence: CASSQRRQGITDTQYF.